The rows below give T cell receptor beta chains drawn from one sample of a study of sequential checkpoint blockade in melanoma. Produced via immunoSEQ multiplex PCR; TCRdb's table is partial and in-frame only. The data show 30,000 to 35,000 clones, with under 90% seen just once and about 20% held by the top ten. Sequencing used CD8+ T cells sorted from blood (inferred from file names), obtained from a patient given nivolumab and ipilimumab in sequence. The receptors here all came from a human donor with melanoma. Both conserved end residues are trimmed from each CDR3.

TRBV27	NA	12	ASSLQTGSYEQY
TRBV10-3	TRBJ1-6	12	AISWQGSDSPLH
TRBV28	TRBJ2-1	12	ASSLLGGSNEQF
TRBV5-1	TRBJ2-2	13	ASSFESGSTGELF
TRBV2	TRBJ2-4	11	ASLARYKNIQY
TRBV5-4	TRBJ1-2	13	ASSGEGYRNYGYT
TRBV6-5	TRBJ1-2	9	ASSSTGQYT
TRBV11-2	TRBJ2-7	14	ASSLGPGTGFDEQY
TRBV9	TRBJ2-7	11	ASSRGSSYEQY
TRBV7-2	TRBJ1-5	13	ASSLRDRGNQPQH
TRBV19	TRBJ2-3	12	ASSGLYNTDTQY
TRBV14	NA	13	ASSQRAGSTYEQY
TRBV27	TRBJ2-1	13	ASSLRQSSYNEQF
TRBV11-2	TRBJ2-7	13	ASSLEGQGVDEQY
TRBV10-1	TRBJ1-2	8	ASRRGGYT
TRBV7-8	TRBJ2-5	15	ASTPPVGAGERQTQY
TRBV5-1	TRBJ2-7	11	ASSFSRAHEQY
TRBV16	TRBJ1-4	15	ASSLQAQQRANEKLF
TRBV15	TRBJ1-5	13	ATRAGGTGSQPQH
TRBV7-9	TRBJ2-7	13	ASSSPLGQIYEQY
TRBV27	TRBJ2-1	14	ASSLQDGSSYNEQF
TRBV28	TRBJ2-7	12	ASSLYVGAYEQY
TRBV19	TRBJ1-1	14	ASSLTGMWGNTEAF
TRBV9	TRBJ2-2	14	ASSTTSGGADGELF
TRBV19	TRBJ1-1	13	ASSVVAGGTDEAF
TRBV2	TRBJ2-7	13	ASSRDSSISYEQY
TRBV28	TRBJ2-7	11	ASSEGGLYEQY
TRBV2	TRBJ2-7	13	ASSVWLAGAYEQY
TRBV4-1	TRBJ2-2	15	ASSQDGGGIGTGELF
TRBV5-6	TRBJ1-1	10	ASSLVDGKAF
TRBV27	TRBJ1-2	10	ASYGVLEGYT
TRBV19	TRBJ2-7	14	ASSTRLAGATYEQY
TRBV28	TRBJ2-1	14	ASSFDPGGSYNEQF
TRBV2	TRBJ2-2	13	ASSEMGGHDGELF
TRBV28	TRBJ2-4	14	ASSFLGQGRINIQY
TRBV27	TRBJ1-1	12	ASSLGRVNTEAF
TRBV7-9	TRBJ1-1	15	ASSLFGGQGARAEAF
TRBV2	TRBJ2-1	12	ASSPGLSYNEQF
TRBV5-1	TRBJ2-7	16	ASSPRTGGKNLFYEQY
TRBV19	TRBJ2-2	14	ASTSFEEAYTGELF
TRBV10-2	TRBJ1-4	12	ASKRQPRDEKLF
TRBV27	TRBJ2-7	13	ASSPERGVSYEQY
TRBV27	TRBJ2-7	12	ASSQDRGRNEQY
TRBV4-2	TRBJ2-7	13	ASSQEVRDNYEQY
TRBV6-5	TRBJ1-2	14	ASSYRPGGAPDGYT
TRBV28	TRBJ2-5	11	ASSLEGWETQY
TRBV2	TRBJ1-2	13	ASSGRGTADYGYT
TRBV9	TRBJ2-1	14	ASSVVDRIPYNEQF
TRBV7-8	TRBJ1-4	12	ASSTTAREEKLF
TRBV7-9	TRBJ1-2	12	ASSLGTGGYGYT
TRBV2	TRBJ2-7	13	ASRRPGTGAYEQY
TRBV4-3	TRBJ1-4	16	ASSQIPGQGRIGEKLF